A single sample is the source of the 12 T cell receptor beta chains below, sequenced in a study of T-cell memory formation after mild COVID-19. Each CDR3 protein gets one entry after TCRdb re-called the 5' RACE reads with MiXCR. The top ten hold 55% to 60% of the sample, which has about 16,000 distinct CDR3 sequences, roughly a fifth seen once. The specimen was PBMCs or a T cell subset sorted from them (not recorded which). All receptors derive from a man aged 18 to 29 who had mild COVID-19 (a few samples of this study predate the infection). Cell type and time point are not known.

CDR3 protein: CASSHSWGRLNTEAFF. CDR3 coding DNA: TGTGCCAGCAGCCATTCTTGGGGACGACTGAACACTGAAGCTTTCTTT. The J gene is TRBJ1-1, the V gene TRBV5-8, with a possible D match to TRBD1 (5 bases). Germline V CDR1 and CDR2: SGHTS, YDEGEE. This CDR3 spans 16 amino acids. V lost 4 bases to trimming and J lost 0 bases, with 16 bases between them.

V usage is TRBV11-2 and J usage is TRBJ2-3; D is ambiguous. This CDR3 comprises 11 residues. V was pared by 5 bases and J by 7 bases, with 7 bases between. Germline values: CDR1 SGHAT, CDR2 FQNNGV. The DNA of the CDR3 is TGTGCCAGCAGCCCACTGTATACGCAGTATTTT. It translates to CASSPLYTQYF. Together with reference TRBV11-2 and TRBJ2-3, the CDR3 gives the full variable domain: EAGVAQSPRYKIIEKRQSVAFWCNPISGHATLYWYQQILGQGPKLLIQFQNNGVVDDSQLPKDRFSAERLKGVDSTLKIQPAKLEDSAVYLCASSPLYTQYFGPGTRLTVL.

The table lists this clonotype with many counts. This rearrangement joins TRBV10-1 to TRBJ2-7; D is uncertain. Germline values: CDR1 WNHNN, CDR2 SYGVQD (reference sequence). The V end lost 4 bases, the J end lost 2 bases, and 9 bases lay between the germline ends. The CDR3 totals 13 residues. CDR3 region: CASSGTDTYEQYF. In DNA, the CDR3 is TGCGCCAGCAGTGGGACGGATACCTACGAGCAGTACTTC.

This clonotype was recorded at least ten times. This sequence joins TRBV28 and TRBJ2-1; no clear D gene. CDR3 length equals 15 residues. Trimming removed 7 bases from V and 8 bases from J, with 21 bases in between. The V gene's germline CDR1 is MDHEN and CDR2 SYDVKM. CDR3 region: CASNIPGPDPHEQFF. CDR3 DNA: TGTGCCAGCAATATCCCGGGCCCAGACCCCCATGAGCAGTTCTTC.

This clonotype has ten or more counts. V and J are TRBV6-2 or TRBV6-3 and TRBJ1-1; D gene unclear. V was cut by 2 bases and J by 7 bases, with 11 bases left in between. The CDR3 spans 13 residues. Germline values: CDR1 MNHEY, CDR2 SVGEGT. This chain's CDR3 is CASSYGLSSEAFF. The CDR3, as DNA: TGTGCCAGCAGTTACGGTCTAAGCAGTGAAGCTTTCTTT.

The table lists this clonotype with many counts. The V and J genes are TRBV7-2 and TRBJ1-6; D call uncertain. Germline CDR1 SGHTA, CDR2 FQGNSA. Trimming removed 3 bases at V and 8 bases at J, with 11 bases between. This CDR3 has 14 amino acids. CDR3 DNA: TGTGCCAGCAGCTTCCCTACCAACCATTCACCCCTCCACTTT. Its translation: CASSFPTNHSPLHF.

The sample holds many counts of this clonotype. This CDR3 is CASRSGGSGNQPQHF. The CDR3 region has the DNA TGTGCCAGCAGATCAGGGGGATCTGGCAATCAGCCCCAGCATTTT. The gene calls are TRBV27 and TRBJ1-5; 7 bases fit TRBD1. This CDR3 has 15 residues. Germline CDR1 and CDR2: MNHEY and SMNVEV (reference sequence). Germline trimming cut 6 bases from V and 2 bases from J; bases unmatched to any gene: 7.

This clonotype was detected ten times or more. The chain carries TRBV15 and TRBJ2-3; D is unclear. The CDR3 contains 17 residues. Trimming pared 1 base from V and 6 bases from J, leaving 20 bases between. In germline, CDR1 is LNHNV, CDR2 YYDKDF (reference sequence). The CDR3 DNA sequence: TGTGCCACCAGCAGAGGCCCAACTATTGCCCGCAGGGATACGCAGTATTTT. It is translated as CATSRGPTIARRDTQYF.

The genes are TRBV20-1 and TRBJ1-1; D perhaps matches TRBD1 (5 bases). The germline V gene encodes CDR1 DFQATT and CDR2 SNEGSKA (reference sequence). The CDR3 runs to 14 residues. V was cut by 3 bases and J by 2 bases, with 13 bases left in between. The CDR3, as DNA: TGCAGTGCTAGGGCGGGGGGACCAAACACTGAAGCTTTCTTT. Translation: CSARAGGPNTEAFF.

The CDR3 DNA reads as TGTGCCAGCAGCTCCACCCGACTAGCGGGGGGTCCGAGCTCCTACAATGAGCAGTTCTTC. Residues: CASSSTRLAGGPSSYNEQFF. The chain recombines TRBV6-2 or TRBV6-3 with TRBJ2-1, with 13 bases fitting TRBD2. The V segment lost 6 bases and the J segment 0 bases; nucleotides outside the gene matches: 14. The germline V gene encodes CDR1 MNHEY and CDR2 SVGEGT. This CDR3 is built from 20 residues.

This clonotype was detected only a few times. The V and J genes are TRBV18 and TRBJ1-6; TRBD1 is a possible D gene (5 bases). The CDR3 covers 16 residues. Per the germline V gene, CDR1 is KGHSH and CDR2 is LQKENI. Trimming took off 3 bases at V and 8 bases at J, with 17 bases between the two ends. CDR3 amino acids: CASSPNDGGMYSPLHF. In DNA form, the CDR3 reads TGTGCCAGCTCACCCAATGACGGGGGTATGTATTCACCCCTCCACTTT.

This clonotype was seen repeatedly, ten times or more. This chain connects TRBV7-2 to TRBJ2-2; 9 bases line up with TRBD2. CDR1 is SGHTA and CDR2 is FQGNSA in the germline V gene. V was pared by 4 bases and J by 7 bases, with 7 bases of the junction left unmatched. The CDR3 runs to 15 residues. The CDR3 coding sequence is TGTGCCAGCAGCTCCTGGACTAGCGTCGGCGGGGAGCTGTTTTTT. It specifies CASSSWTSVGGELFF.